This T cell receptor (beta chain) was profiled in a study of blood T cell repertoires in COVID-19 (dated by TCRdb to 2018 to 2020). A note on the overall study: Collaborator samples came from the United States, Italy and Spain and covered acute and convalescent phases of COVID-19. The material from the prospective study consisted of cDNA or gDNA derived from T cells, B-cell-depleted T cells, or PBMCs. Deeply sampled blood TCRbeta repertoires from subjects exposed to, actively infected with, or recovered from COVID-19 were included in the dataset. The repertoires were released in a freely available public database intended as a resource for research on the immune response to SARS-CoV-2. Samples were obtained from the ongoing ImmuneRACE study (first 160 participants) and from 950 to 1,500 subjects provided by 6 global collaborators. A de-identified subject ID, COVID-19 status, age in years and sex were almost always included in the sample metadata. Where available, HLA class I and class II types were taken from metadata supplied by the sample provider and were not determined by assay-based typing.

Concerning this clone: This clone's antigen is unknown. No base-level quality is on record; no much larger clone is a single base apart.

Participants in the prospective study were aged about 18 to 89 years, lived in over 20 United States geographic areas, and enrolled through a virtual design. In the prospective study, cohorts were assigned on the basis of participant-reported clinical history obtained from a screening survey and a study questionnaire. Each participant in the prospective study had whole blood, serum and a nasopharyngeal or oropharyngeal swab collected by mobile phlebotomists. Participants in the prospective study had the option to provide additional blood draws and questionnaires over an approximately two-month period. Blood samples from the prospective study were shipped frozen or at room temperature prior to DNA extraction. The immunoSEQ Assay, a bias-controlled multiplex PCR, was used to amplify TCRbeta CDR3 regions from genomic DNA. Under the source paper's analysis protocol: The number of nucleated cells in each sample was estimated by amplification of reference gene primers within the assay. Sequence reads were collapsed and filtered to measure the absolute abundance of every unique TCRbeta CDR3 rearrangement. Productive Simpson clonality was computed per sample as the square root of Simpson's diversity index over productive rearrangements. TCRdb provides this immuneACCESS table in a form limited to in-frame rearrangements. Some clones are lacking; in checked studies, under half of them reflect an unresolved V gene, and why the rest are absent is not known. V and J calls and clone size are given by that table; D and trimming were obtained from the DNA. Within this sample are 300,000 to 400,000 clones, with 88% of them counted one time only. Of the sample, more than 0.85% falls within the top ten clones.

Paper-wide results and their limitations: The amount of clinical and demographic metadata varied by source and participant and was provided uncurated.

The sequence was obtained from a woman aged 25-40 years with acute COVID-19. The source material was PBMCs or T cells enriched from blood (not recorded which).

CDR3 protein: CASSMVAGTGGSSYTF. The nucleotide sequence reads TGTGCCAGTAGTATGGTAGCCGGGACAGGGGGTTCTAGCTACACCTTC. The sequence is built from TRBV19 and TRBJ1-2, with TRBD1 matching 11 junction bases. Sequences LNHDA (CDR1) and SQIVND (CDR2) are obtained from the germline V gene (reference sequence). Inclusive of the bounding cysteine and phenylalanine, the CDR3 is 16 residues long. Solely the CDR3 DNA is kept, with 48 bases framed from the first base. Germline trimming: 3 bases from V, 9 bases from J; junction bases outside gene matches: 12.